Detailed here is one T cell receptor beta chain. Antigen: not known. This record belongs to a study of cytotoxic CD8 clonotypes in ibrutinib-treated CLL. Study results and limitations: The clonality went up when patients responded to ibrutinib and dropped back toward baseline at progression.

Depths of 1 in 200,000 to 1 in 1 million T cells were the sequencing target. Assay: immunoSEQ multiplex PCR; the TCRdb copy retains only in-frame clones and omits some. The sample lists approximately 170,000 clones; roughly 84% were seen once. This CDR3 spans 21 amino acids. V lost 0 bases and J lost 1, with 28 bases in between. This sequence was found in a human donor with chronic lymphocytic leukemia. This chain connects TRBV23-1 to TRBJ2-7; D may correspond to TRBD1 or TRBD2 (5 bases each). TRBV23-1 is an ORF for which the function is uncertain. Sequencing was performed on PBMCs, taken at disease progression, from a patient treated with ibrutinib. CDR3 DNA: TGCGCCAGCAGTCAATCTTTCTTGAGGGACCCTGGATCCGCACAATCCTACGAGCAGTACTTC. Translating gives CASSQSFLRDPGSAQSYEQYF.